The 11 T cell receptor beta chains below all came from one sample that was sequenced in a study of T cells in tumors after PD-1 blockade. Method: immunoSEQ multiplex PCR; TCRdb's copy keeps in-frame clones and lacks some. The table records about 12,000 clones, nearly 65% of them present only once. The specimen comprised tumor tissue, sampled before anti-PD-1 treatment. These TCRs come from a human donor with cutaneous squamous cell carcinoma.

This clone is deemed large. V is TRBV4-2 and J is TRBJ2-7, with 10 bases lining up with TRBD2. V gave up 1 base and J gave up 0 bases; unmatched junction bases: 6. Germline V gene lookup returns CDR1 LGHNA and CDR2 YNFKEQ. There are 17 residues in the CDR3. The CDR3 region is CASSQGLSGGSSYEQYF. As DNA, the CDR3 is TGTGCCAGCAGCCAAGGTCTTAGCGGGGGGAGCTCCTACGAGCAGTACTTC.

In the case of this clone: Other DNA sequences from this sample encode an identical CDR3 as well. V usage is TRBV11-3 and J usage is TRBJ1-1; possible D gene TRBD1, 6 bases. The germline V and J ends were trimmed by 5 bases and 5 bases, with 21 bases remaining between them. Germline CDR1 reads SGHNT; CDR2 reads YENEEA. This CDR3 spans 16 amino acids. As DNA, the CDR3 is TGTGCCAGCAGCGAGATGGGGGCAGGGTTAAATACTGAAGCTTTCTTT. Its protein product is CASSEMGAGLNTEAFF.

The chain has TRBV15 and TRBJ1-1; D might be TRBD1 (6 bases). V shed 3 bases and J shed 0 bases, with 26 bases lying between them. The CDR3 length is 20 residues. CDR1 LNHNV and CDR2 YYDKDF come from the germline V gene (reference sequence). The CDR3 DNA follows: TGTGCCACCAGCAGGCGGTTGAGGGGGGGAAACCTCTACATGAACACTGAAGCTTTCTTT. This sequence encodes CATSRRLRGGNLYMNTEAFF.

The CDR3 nucleotides are TGTGCCAGCAGTGTTGGACTAGCGGCCTACGAGCAGTACTTC. It specifies CASSVGLAAYEQYF. J is TRBJ2-7 and V is TRBV2, with 10 bases that match TRBD2. Germline CDR1 and CDR2: SNHLY and FYNNEI. The CDR3 has 14 amino acids. The trim removed 4 bases at V and 2 bases at J, leaving 2 bases unmatched.

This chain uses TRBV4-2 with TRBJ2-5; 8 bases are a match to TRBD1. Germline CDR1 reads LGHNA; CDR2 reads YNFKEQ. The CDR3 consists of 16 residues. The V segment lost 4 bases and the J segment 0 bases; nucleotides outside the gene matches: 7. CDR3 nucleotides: TGTGCCAGCAGCCCCCGTCGACAGGGGTACCAAGAGACCCAGTACTTC. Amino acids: CASSPRRQGYQETQYF.

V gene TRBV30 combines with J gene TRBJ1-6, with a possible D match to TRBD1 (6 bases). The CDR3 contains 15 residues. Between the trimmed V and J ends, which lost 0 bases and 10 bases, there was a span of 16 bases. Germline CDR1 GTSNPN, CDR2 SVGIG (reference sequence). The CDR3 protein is CAWSVRGAQGSPLHF. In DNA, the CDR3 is TGTGCCTGGAGTGTTCGGGGGGCCCAAGGATCACCCCTCCACTTT. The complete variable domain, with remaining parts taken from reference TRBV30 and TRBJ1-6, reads SQTIHQWPATLVQPVGSPLSLECTVEGTSNPNLYWYRQAAGRGLQLLFYSVGIGQISSEVPQNLSASRPQDRQFILSSKKLLLSDSGFYLCAWSVRGAQGSPLHFGNGTRLTVT.

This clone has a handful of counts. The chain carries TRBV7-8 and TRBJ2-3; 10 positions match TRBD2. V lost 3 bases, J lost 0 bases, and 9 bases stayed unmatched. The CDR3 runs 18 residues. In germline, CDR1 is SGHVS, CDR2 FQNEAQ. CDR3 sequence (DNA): TGTGCCAGCAGCTTGCCTAGCGGGGGTTCCAGGAGCACAGATACGCAGTATTTT. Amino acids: CASSLPSGGSRSTDTQYF.

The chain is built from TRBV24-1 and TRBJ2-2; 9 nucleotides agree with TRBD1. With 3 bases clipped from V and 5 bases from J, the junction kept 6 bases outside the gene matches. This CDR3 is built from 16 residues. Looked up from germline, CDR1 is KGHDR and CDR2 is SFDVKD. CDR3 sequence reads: CATSDPGQGETGELFF. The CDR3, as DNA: TGTGCCACCAGTGATCCGGGACAGGGAGAGACCGGGGAGCTGTTTTTT.

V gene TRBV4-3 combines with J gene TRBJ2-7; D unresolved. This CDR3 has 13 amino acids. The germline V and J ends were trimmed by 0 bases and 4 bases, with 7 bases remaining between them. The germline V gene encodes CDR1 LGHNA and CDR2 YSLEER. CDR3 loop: CASSQEPGYEQYF. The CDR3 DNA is TGCGCCAGCAGCCAAGAACCCGGGTACGAGCAGTACTTC.

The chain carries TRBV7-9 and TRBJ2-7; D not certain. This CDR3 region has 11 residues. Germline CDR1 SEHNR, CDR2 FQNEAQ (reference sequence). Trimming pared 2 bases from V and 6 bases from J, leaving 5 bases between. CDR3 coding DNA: TGTGCCAGCAGCTTAATGGGCGAGCAGTACTTC. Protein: CASSLMGEQYF.

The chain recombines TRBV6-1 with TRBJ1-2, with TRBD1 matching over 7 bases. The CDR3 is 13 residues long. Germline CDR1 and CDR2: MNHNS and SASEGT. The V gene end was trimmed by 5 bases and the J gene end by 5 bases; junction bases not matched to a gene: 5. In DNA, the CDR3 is TGTGCCAGCAGTCCAGGGGGTAGTTATGGCTACACCTTC. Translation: CASSPGGSYGYTF.